The next 15 T cell receptor beta chains were all read from a single sample in a study of Ad26.COV2.S vaccination and SARS-CoV-2 variants. The treatment denotes: roughly 20 received Ad26.COV2.S at low or high dose, single or two shots; 5 received placebo; per-sample allocation not given. Samples were taken on day 63 after the first vaccine or placebo injection. Libraries were prepared by immunoSEQ multiplex PCR; TCRdb keeps only in-frame clonotypes and omits some of them. The sample yields 400,000 to 500,000 clones, 88% seen once. This specimen consisted of peripheral blood, obtained in a trial of Ad26.COV2.S vaccine versus placebo. The receptors were gathered from a person aged 18-65 years who received the Ad26.COV2.S COVID-19 vaccine or a placebo.

V is TRBV19 and J is TRBJ2-3; 7 bases map to TRBD2. The CDR3 loop spans 16 amino acids. CDR1 is LNHDA, CDR2 SQIVND, per germline (reference sequence). Losses at the gene ends were 7 bases for V and 0 bases for J; bases not matched to a gene: 10. As DNA, the CDR3 is TGTGCCAGTACTAATCGGGGGGACCTCAGCACAGATACGCAGTATTTT. Its translation is CASTNRGDLSTDTQYF.

This clone was detected only once. The V call is TRBV7-6, the J call TRBJ2-1, with 9 bases fitting TRBD2. V shed 1 base and J 6 bases; nucleotides not matched to a gene: 7. This CDR3 has 16 amino acids. Per germline, CDR1 SGHVS and CDR2 FNYEAQ. CDR3 residues: CASSLEVGLASNEQFF. CDR3 bases: TGTGCCAGCAGCTTAGAGGTCGGACTAGCGAGCAATGAGCAGTTCTTC.

The chain recombines TRBV24-1 with TRBJ1-2; 7 bases line up with TRBD1. This CDR3 is 14 amino acids long. Germline CDR1 is KGHDR and CDR2 is SFDVKD. V dropped 4 bases and J dropped 6; count of bases not matched to a gene: 7. CDR3 bases: TGTGCCACCAGTGACCGGAACAGGGGTGATGGCTACACCTTC. It codes for CATSDRNRGDGYTF.

This clone was recorded once. The chain recombines TRBV5-1 with TRBJ1-2; 7 bases line up with TRBD1. V trimming: 4 bases; J trimming: 4 bases; junction bases outside the gene matches: 10. Germline V CDR1 and CDR2: SGHRS, YFSETQ. The CDR3 loop spans 15 amino acids. The CDR3 coding sequence is TGCGCCAGCAGCCGCGGGACAGCGGATTTCTATGGCTACACCTTC. This gives the protein CASSRGTADFYGYTF.

The J gene is TRBJ2-3, the V gene TRBV7-2; 10 bases are shared with TRBD2. The ends lost 5 bases at V and 2 bases at J; junction bases unmatched: 10. The CDR3 runs to 17 residues. Per the germline V gene, CDR1 is SGHTA and CDR2 is FQGNSA. The DNA of the CDR3 is TGTGCCAGCAGCCAGAGGTTAGCGGGGGGCTACACAGATACGCAGTATTTT. This encodes CASSQRLAGGYTDTQYF.

V is TRBV24-1 and J is TRBJ2-1, with a weak D call TRBD1 (5 bases). This CDR3 is built from 15 residues. Trimming cost V 0 bases and J 8 bases, with 13 bases left between them. Looked up from germline, CDR1 is KGHDR and CDR2 is SFDVKD. The CDR3 bases are TGTGCCACCAGTGATTTGGCCAGGTGGGGCCATGAGCAGTTCTTC. Translated, it gives CATSDLARWGHEQFF.

The J gene is TRBJ2-1, the V gene TRBV27; 9 bases match TRBD2. CDR1 and CDR2 (germline): MNHEY, SMNVEV (reference sequence). The CDR3 extends over 14 amino acids. V lost 6 bases and J lost 8; bases outside the gene matches: 8. As DNA, the CDR3 is TGTGCCAGCAGGGGGTTTAGCGGGGGATATGAGCAGTTCTTC. The encoded protein is CASRGFSGGYEQFF.

V gene TRBV6-2 or TRBV6-3 combines with J gene TRBJ2-5; D is uncertain. V was trimmed by 0 bases and J by 9 bases, leaving 5 bases between them. There are 11 residues in the CDR3. The germline CDR1 and CDR2 sequences are MNHEY and SVGEGT. The CDR3: CASSYSQPQYF. CDR3 DNA sequence: TGTGCCAGCAGTTACTCCCAGCCCCAGTACTTC.

The chain links TRBV6-5 to TRBJ2-5; D uncertain. V shed 6 bases and J shed 1 base, with 15 bases lying between them. The length of the CDR3 is 15 residues. The germline gives CDR1 MNHEY, CDR2 SVGAGI. In nucleotides, the CDR3 is TGTGCCAGCAGCTCAGTTGGGCAGCCCCAAGAGACCCAGTACTTC. This sequence encodes CASSSVGQPQETQYF.

The chain couples TRBV28 to TRBJ2-7; D possibly corresponds to TRBD1 (6 bases). Deletions cut 2 bases from V and 3 bases from J, with 17 bases between. Germline-derived CDR1 and CDR2 are MDHEN and SYDVKM. The CDR3 loop spans 16 amino acids. The CDR3 DNA reads as TGTGCCAGCAGTTTAAGGCGCAGGGGTTATATCTACGAGCAGTACTTC. Residues: CASSLRRRGYIYEQYF.

The rearrangement joins TRBV9 to TRBJ1-6, with a possible D match to TRBD1 (5 bases). Trimming stripped 0 bases from V and 9 bases from J, with 16 bases between. The CDR3 is made up of 16 amino acids. Germline CDR1 and CDR2: SGDLS and YYNGEE. CDR3 in DNA: TGTGCCAGCAGCGTAGGGGGTCAGGGTGACGGTTCACCCCTCCACTTT. Translation: CASSVGGQGDGSPLHF.

V and J are TRBV12-3 or TRBV12-4 and TRBJ2-7; D is ambiguous. The CDR3 loop spans 12 amino acids. The V end lost 3 bases, the J end lost 4 bases, and 7 bases lay between the germline ends. For the CDR3, the DNA is TGTGCCAGCAGTTTTCGGGCTTACGAGCAGTACTTC. Its translation is CASSFRAYEQYF.

The chain employs TRBV7-2 and TRBJ2-6; TRBD1 or TRBD2 may be the D gene (5 bases each). This CDR3 region has 17 residues. Trimming took off 6 bases at V and 3 bases at J, with 18 bases between the two ends. CDR1 is SGHTA, CDR2 FQGNSA, per germline. CDR3 DNA: TGTGCCAGCAGGTTCAGTTTAACGGGGCGTGGGGCCAACGTCCTGACTTTC. This sequence encodes CASRFSLTGRGANVLTF.

A few counts support this clone. Other DNA sequences in the sample encode the same CDR3. The chain joins TRBV6-5 to TRBJ2-1, with D hard to call. The V and J ends lost 3 bases and 4 bases respectively, with 7 bases between them. The V gene's germline CDR1 is MNHEY and CDR2 SVGAGI. The CDR3 length is 13 residues. This CDR3 reads CASSYRGYNEQFF. CDR3 DNA: TGTGCCAGCAGTTATAGAGGATACAATGAGCAGTTCTTC.

This chain joins TRBV7-2 and TRBJ2-7; 11 positions match TRBD2. Germline V gene sequence: CDR1 SGHTA, CDR2 FQGNSA. Trimming took 3 bases from V and 5 from J; bases not matched to a gene: 6. CDR3 length: 15 residues. The CDR3 nucleotides read TGTGCCAGCAGCTTGAGGACTAGCGGGTGGGACGAGCAGTACTTC. It encodes CASSLRTSGWDEQYF.